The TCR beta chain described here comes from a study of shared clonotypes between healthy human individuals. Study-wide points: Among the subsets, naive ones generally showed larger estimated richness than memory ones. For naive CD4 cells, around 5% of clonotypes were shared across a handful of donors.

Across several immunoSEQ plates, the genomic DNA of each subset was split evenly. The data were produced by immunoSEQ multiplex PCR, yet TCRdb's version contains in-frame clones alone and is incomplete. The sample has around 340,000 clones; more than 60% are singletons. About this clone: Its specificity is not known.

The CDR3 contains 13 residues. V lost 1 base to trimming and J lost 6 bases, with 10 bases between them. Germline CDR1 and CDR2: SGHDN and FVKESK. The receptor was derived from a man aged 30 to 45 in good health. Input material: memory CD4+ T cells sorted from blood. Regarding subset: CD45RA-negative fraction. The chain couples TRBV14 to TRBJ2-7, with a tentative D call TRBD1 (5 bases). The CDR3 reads CASSQVRQGEQYF. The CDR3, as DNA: TGTGCCAGCAGCCAAGTGAGGCAGGGCGAGCAGTACTTC.